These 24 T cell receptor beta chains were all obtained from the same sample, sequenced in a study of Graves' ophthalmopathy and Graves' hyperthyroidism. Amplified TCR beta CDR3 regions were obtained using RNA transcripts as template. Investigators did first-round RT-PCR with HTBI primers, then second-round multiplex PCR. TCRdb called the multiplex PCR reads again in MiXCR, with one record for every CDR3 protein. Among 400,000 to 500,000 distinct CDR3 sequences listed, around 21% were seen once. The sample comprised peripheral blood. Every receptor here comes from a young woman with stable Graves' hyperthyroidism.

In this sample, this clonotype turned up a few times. The CDR3 DNA reads TGTGCCAGCAGCCCCTTTAGGGGGTTGAGCAATCAGCCCCAGCATTTT. It translates to CASSPFRGLSNQPQHF. This rearrangement joins TRBV7-8 to TRBJ1-5, with D perhaps matching TRBD1 (6 bases). V lost 5 bases, J lost 1 base, and 15 bases lay in between. CDR1 is SGHVS, CDR2 FQNEAQ, per germline. The CDR3 runs to 16 residues.

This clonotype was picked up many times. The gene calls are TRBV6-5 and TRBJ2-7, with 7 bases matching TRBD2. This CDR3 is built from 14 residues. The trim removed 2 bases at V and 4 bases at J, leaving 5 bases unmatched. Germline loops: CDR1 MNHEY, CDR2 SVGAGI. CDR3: CASSYGASGYEQYF. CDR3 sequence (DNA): TGTGCCAGCAGTTACGGGGCTAGCGGATACGAGCAGTACTTC.

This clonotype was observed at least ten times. CDR3 DNA: TGCAGTGCTCCCGACAGCTCTGGGGCCAACGTCCTGACTTTC. The encoded protein is CSAPDSSGANVLTF. V usage is TRBV20-1 and J usage is TRBJ2-6, with D possibly being TRBD1 (5 bases). The germline V and J ends were trimmed by 5 bases and 0 bases, with 8 bases remaining between them. CDR1 and CDR2 (germline): DFQATT, SNEGSKA (reference sequence). The CDR3 is 14 residues long.

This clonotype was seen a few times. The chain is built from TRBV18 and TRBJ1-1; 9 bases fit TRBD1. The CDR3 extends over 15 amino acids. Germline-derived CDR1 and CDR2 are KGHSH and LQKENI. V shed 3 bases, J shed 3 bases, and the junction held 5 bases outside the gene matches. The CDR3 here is CASSPQTGGDTEAFF. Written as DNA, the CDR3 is TGTGCCAGCTCACCCCAGACAGGGGGGGACACTGAAGCTTTCTTT.

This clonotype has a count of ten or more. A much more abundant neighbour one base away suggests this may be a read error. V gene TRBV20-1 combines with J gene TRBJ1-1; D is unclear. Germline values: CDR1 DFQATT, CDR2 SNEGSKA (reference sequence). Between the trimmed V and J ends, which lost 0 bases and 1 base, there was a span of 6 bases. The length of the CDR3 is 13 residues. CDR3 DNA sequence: TGCAGTGCTAGAGAGCGGGGGAACACTGAAGCTTTCTTT. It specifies CSARERGNTEAFF.

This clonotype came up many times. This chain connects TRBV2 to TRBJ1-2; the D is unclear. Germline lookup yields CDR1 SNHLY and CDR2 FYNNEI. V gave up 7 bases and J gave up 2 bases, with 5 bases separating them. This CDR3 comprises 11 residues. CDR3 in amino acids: CASTTNYGYTF. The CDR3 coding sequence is TGTGCCAGCACCACAAACTATGGCTACACCTTC. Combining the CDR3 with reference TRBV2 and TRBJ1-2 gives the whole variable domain EPEVTQTPSHQVTQMGQEVILRCVPISNHLYFYWYRQILGQKVEFLVSFYNNEISEKSEIFDDQFSVERPDGSNFTLKIRSTKLEDSAMYFCASTTNYGYTFGSGTRLTVV.

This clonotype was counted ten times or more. The CDR3, as DNA: TGTGCCACCAGTCCGCACTCCGAGGGAAACATTCAGTACTTC. Protein product: CATSPHSEGNIQYF. The rearrangement links TRBV24-1 to TRBJ2-4; D may be TRBD2 (5 bases). This CDR3 region has 14 residues. CDR1 is KGHDR, CDR2 SFDVKD, per germline. The germline V and J ends were trimmed by 6 bases and 6 bases, with 14 bases remaining between them.

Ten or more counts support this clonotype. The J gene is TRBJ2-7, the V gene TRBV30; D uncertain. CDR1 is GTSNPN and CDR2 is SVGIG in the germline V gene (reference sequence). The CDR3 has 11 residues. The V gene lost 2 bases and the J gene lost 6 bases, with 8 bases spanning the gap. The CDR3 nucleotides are TGTGCCTGGAGTAACAGCCCCGAGCAGTACTTC. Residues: CAWSNSPEQYF.

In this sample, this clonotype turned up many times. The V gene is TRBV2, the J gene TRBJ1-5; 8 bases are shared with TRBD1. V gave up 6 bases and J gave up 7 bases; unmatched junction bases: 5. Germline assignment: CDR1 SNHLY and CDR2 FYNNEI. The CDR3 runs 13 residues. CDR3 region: CASSGQGAQPQHF. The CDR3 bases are TGTGCCAGCAGCGGTCAGGGGGCCCAGCCCCAGCATTTT.

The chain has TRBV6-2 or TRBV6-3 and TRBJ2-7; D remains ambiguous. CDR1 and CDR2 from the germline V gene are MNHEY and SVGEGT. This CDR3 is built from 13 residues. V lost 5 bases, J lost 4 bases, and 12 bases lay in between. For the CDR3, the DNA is TGTGCCAGCAGTCAGCAGAGAAAATACGAGCAGTACTTC. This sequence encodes CASSQQRKYEQYF.

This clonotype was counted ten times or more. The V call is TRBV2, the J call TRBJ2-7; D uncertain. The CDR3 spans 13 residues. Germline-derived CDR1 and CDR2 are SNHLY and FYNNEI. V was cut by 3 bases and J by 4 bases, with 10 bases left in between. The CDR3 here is CASSEDRRYEQYF. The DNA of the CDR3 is TGTGCCAGCAGTGAGGACCGCCGTTACGAGCAGTACTTC.

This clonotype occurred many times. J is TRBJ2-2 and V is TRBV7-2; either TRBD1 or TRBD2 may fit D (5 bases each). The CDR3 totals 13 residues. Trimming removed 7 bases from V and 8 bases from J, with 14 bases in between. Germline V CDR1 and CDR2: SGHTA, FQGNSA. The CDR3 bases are TGTGCCAGCAACATGGGGACCGTTGGGGAGCTGTTTTTT. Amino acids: CASNMGTVGELFF.

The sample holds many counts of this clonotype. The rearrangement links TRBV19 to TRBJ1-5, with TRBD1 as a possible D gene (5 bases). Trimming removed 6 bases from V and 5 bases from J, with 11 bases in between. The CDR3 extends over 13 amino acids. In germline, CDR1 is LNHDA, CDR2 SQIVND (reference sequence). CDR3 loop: CASSPRRDQPQHF. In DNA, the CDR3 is TGTGCCAGTAGCCCTCGCAGGGATCAGCCCCAGCATTTT. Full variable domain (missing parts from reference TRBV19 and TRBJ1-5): DGGITQSPKYLFRKEGQNVTLSCEQNLNHDAMYWYRQDPGQGLRLIYYSQIVNDFQKGDIAEGYSVSREKKESFPLTVTSAQKNPTAFYLCASSPRRDQPQHFGDGTRLSIL.

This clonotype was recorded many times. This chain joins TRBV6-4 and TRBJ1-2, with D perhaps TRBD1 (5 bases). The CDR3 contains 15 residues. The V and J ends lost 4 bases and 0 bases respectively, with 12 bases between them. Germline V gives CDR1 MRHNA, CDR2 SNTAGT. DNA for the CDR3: TGTGCCAGCAGTGTCACCGGGACGGCTAACTATGGCTACACCTTC. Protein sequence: CASSVTGTANYGYTF.

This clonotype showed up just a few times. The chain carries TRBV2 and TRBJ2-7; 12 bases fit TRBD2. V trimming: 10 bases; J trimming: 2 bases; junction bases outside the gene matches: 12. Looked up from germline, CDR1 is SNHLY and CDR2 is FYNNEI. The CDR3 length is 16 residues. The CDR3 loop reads CATIGTSGFIPYEQYF. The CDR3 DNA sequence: TGTGCCACCATCGGGACTAGCGGGTTCATTCCCTACGAGCAGTACTTC.

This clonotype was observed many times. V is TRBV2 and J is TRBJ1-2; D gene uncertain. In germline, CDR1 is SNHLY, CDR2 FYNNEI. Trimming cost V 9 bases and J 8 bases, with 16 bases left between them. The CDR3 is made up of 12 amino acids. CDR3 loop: CASLEFGMGYTF. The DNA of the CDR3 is TGTGCCAGTCTGGAATTTGGGATGGGCTACACCTTC.

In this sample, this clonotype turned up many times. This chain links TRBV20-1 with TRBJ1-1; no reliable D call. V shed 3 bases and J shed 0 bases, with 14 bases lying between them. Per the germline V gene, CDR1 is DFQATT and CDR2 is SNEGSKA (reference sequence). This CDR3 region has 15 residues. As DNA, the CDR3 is TGCAGTGCTAGGCGGCGCGGCCTCATGAACACTGAAGCTTTCTTT. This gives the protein CSARRRGLMNTEAFF.

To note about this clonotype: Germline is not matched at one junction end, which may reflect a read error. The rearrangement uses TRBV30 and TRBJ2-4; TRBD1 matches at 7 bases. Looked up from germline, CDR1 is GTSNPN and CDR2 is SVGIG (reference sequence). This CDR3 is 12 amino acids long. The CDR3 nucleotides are TGTGCCTGGGAGGACAGGACAAACATTAAGTACTTC. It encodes CAWEDRTNIKYF.

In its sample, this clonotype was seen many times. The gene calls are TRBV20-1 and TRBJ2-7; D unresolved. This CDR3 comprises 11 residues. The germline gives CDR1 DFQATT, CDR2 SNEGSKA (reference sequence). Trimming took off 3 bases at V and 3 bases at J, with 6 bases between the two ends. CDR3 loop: CSASHVYEQYF. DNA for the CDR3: TGCAGTGCTAGTCACGTCTACGAGCAGTACTTC.

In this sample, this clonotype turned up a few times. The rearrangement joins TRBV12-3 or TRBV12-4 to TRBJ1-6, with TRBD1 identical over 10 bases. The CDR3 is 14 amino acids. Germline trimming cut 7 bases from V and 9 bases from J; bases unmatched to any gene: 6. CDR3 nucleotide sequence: TGTGCCAGCACCCTGACAGGGGGCGGTTCACCCCTCCACTTT. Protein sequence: CASTLTGGGSPLHF.

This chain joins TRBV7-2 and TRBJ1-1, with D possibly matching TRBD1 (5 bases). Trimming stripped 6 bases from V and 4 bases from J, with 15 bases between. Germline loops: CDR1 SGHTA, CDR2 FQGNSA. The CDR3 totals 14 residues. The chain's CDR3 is CASRPDISFTEAFF. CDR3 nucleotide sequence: TGTGCCAGCAGGCCGGACATTTCATTCACTGAAGCTTTCTTT.

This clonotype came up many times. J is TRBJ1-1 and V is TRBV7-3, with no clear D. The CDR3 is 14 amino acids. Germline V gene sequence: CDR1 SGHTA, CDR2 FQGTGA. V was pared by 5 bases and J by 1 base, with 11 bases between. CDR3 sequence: CASSNGPANTEAFF. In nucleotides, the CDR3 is TGTGCCAGCAGCAATGGGCCAGCGAACACTGAAGCTTTCTTT.

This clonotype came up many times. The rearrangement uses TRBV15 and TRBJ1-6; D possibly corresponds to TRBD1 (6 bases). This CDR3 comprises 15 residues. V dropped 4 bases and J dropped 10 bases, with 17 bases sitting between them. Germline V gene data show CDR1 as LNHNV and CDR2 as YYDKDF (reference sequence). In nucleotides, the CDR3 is TGTGCCACCAGCACGCCCGGTACAGGGAGGTCACCCCTCCACTTT. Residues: CATSTPGTGRSPLHF.

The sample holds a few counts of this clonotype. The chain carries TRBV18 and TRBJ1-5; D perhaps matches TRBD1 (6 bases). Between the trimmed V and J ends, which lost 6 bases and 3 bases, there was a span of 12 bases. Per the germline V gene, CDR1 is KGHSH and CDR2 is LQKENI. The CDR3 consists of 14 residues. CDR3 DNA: TGTGCCAGCTCTCACCGGGACAACAATCAGCCCCAGCATTTT. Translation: CASSHRDNNQPQHF. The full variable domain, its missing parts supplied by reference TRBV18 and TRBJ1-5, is NAGVMQNPRHLVRRRGQEARLRCSPMKGHSHVYWYRQLPEEGLKFMVYLQKENIIDESGMPKERFSAEFPKEGPSILRIQQVVRGDSAAYFCASSHRDNNQPQHFGDGTRLSIL.